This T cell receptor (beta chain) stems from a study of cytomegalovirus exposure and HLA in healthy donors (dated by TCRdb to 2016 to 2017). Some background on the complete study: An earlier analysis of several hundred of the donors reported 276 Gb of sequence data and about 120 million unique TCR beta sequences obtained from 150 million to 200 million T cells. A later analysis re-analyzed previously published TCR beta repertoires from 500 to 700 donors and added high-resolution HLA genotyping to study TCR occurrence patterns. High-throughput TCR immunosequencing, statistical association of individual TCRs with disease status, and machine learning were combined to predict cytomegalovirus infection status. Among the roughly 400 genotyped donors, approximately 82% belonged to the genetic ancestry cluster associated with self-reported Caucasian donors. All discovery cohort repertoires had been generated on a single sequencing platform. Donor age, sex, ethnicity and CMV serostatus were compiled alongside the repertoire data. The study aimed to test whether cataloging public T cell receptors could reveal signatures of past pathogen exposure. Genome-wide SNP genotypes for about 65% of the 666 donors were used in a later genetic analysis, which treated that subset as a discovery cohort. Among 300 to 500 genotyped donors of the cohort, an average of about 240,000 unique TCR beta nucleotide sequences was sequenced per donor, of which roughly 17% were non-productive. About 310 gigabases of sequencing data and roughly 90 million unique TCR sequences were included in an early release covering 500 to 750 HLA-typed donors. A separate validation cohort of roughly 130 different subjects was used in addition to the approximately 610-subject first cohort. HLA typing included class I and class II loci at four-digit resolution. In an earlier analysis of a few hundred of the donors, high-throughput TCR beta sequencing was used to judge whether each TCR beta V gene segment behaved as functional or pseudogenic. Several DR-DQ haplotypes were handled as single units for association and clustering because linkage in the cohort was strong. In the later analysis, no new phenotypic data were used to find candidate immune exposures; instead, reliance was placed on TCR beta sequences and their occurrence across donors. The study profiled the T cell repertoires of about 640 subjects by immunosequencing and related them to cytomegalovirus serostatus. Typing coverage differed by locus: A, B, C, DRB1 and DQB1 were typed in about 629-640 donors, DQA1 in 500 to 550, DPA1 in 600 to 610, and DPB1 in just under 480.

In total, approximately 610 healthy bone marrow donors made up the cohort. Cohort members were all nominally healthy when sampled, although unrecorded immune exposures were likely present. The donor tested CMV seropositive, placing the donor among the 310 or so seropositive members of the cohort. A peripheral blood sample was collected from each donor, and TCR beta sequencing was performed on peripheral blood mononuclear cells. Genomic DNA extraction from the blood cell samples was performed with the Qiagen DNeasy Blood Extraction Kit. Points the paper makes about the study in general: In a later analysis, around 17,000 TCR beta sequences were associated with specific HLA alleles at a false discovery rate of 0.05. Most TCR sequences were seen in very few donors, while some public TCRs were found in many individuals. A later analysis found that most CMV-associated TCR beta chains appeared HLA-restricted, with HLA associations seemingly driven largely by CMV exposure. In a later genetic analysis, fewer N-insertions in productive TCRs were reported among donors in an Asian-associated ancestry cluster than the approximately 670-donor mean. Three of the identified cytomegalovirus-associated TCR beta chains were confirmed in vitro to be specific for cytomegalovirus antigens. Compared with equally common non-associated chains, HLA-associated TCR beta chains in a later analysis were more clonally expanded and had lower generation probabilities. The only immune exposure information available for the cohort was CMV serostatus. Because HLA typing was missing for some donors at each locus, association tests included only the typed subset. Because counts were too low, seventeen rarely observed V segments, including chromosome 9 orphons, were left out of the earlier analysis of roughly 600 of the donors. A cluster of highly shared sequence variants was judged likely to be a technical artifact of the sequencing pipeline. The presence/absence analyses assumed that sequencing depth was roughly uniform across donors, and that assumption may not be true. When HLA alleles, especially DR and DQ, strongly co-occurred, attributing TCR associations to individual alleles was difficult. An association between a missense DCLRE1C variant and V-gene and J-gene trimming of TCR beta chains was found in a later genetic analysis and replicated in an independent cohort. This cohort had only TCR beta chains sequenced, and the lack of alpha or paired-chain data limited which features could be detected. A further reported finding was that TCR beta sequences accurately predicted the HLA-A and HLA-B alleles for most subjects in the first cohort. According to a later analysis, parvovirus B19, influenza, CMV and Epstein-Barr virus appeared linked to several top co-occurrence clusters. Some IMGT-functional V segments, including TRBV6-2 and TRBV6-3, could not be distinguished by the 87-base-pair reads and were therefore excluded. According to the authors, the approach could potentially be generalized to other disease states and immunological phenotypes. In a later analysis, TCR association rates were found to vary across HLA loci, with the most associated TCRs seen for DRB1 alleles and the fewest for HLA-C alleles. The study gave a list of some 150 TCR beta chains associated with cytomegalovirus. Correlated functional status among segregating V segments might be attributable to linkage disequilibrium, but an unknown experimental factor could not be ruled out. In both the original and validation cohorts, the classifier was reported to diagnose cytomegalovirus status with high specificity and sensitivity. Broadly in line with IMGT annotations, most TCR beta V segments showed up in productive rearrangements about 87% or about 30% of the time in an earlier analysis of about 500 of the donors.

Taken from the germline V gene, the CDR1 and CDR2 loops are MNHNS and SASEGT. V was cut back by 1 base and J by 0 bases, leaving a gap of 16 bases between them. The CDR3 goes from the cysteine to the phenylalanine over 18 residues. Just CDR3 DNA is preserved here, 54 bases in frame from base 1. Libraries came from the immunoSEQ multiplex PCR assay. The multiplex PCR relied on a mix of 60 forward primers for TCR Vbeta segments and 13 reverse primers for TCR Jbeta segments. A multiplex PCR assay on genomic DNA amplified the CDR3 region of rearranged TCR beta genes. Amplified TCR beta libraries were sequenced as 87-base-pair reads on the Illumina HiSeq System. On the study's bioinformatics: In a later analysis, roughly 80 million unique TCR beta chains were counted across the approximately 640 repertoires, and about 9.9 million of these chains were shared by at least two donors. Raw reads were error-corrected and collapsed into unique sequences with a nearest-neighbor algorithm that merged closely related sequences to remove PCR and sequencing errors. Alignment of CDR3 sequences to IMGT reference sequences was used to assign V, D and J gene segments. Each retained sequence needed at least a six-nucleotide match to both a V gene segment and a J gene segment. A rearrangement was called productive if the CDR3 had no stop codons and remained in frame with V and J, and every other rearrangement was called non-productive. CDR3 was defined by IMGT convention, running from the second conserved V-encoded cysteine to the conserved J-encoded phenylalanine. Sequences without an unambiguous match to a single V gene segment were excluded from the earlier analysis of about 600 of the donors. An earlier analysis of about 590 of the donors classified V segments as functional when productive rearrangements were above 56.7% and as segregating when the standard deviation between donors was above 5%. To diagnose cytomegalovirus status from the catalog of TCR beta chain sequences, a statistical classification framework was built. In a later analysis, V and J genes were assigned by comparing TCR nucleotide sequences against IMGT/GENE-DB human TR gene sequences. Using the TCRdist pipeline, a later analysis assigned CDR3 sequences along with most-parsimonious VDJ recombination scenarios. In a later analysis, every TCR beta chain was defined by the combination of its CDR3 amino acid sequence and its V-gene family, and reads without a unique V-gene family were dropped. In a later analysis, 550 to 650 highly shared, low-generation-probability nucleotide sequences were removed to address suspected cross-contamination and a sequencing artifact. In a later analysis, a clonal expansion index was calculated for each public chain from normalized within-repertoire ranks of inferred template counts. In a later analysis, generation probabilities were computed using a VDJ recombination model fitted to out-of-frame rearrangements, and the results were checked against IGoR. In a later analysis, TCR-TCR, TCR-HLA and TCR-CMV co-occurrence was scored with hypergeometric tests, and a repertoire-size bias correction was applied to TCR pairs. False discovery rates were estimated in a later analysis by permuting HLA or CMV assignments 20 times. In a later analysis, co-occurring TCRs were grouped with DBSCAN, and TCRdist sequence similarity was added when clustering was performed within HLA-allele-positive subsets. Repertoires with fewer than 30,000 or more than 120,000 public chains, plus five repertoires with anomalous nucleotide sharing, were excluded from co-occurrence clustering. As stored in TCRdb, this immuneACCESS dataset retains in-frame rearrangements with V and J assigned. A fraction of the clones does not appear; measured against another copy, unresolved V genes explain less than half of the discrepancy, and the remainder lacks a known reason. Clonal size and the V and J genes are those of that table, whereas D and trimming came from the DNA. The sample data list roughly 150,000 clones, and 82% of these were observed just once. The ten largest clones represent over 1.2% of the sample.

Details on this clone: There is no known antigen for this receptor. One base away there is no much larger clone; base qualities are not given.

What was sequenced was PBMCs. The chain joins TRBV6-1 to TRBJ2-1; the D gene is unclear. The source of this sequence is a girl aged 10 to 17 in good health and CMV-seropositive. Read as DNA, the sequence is TGTGCCAGCAGTGAAGGATTTGGCGACTCGAGCTCCTACAATGAGCAGTTCTTC. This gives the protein CASSEGFGDSSSYNEQFF.